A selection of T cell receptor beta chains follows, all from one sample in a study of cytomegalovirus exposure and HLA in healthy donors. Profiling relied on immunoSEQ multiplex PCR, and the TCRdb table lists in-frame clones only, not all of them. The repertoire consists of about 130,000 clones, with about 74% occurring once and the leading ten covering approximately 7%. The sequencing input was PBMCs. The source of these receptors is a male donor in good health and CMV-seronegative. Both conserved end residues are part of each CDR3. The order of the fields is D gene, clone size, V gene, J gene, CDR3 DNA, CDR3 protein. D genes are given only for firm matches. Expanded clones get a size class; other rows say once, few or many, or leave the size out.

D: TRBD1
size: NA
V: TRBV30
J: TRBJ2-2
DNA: TGTGCCTGGACGGCCAGGGGGACATTTACCGGGGAGCTGTTTTTT
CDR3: CAWTARGTFTGELFF

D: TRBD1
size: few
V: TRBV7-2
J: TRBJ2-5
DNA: TGTGCCAGCAGCTTAAGCCTATCAGGGGGCAGGGGGCCGGAGACCCAGTACTTC
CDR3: CASSLSLSGGRGPETQYF

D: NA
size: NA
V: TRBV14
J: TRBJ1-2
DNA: TGTGCCAGCAGCCCCCGACTCTCCTATGGCTACACCTTC
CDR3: CASSPRLSYGYTF

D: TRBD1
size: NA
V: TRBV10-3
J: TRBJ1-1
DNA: TGTGCCATCAGAGAGAACACAGGGGCGGGGGGTACTGAAGCTTTCTTT
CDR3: CAIRENTGAGGTEAFF

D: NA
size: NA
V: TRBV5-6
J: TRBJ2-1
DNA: TGTGCCAGCAGCGTTCCGGGGTTATACAATGAGCAGTTCTTC
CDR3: CASSVPGLYNEQFF

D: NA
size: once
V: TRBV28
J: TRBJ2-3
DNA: TGTGCCAGCGGCCAGGGGGGAGGCGCAGATACGCAGTATTTT
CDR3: CASGQGGGADTQYF

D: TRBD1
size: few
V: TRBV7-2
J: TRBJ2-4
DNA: TGTGCCAGCAGCTCGCGGGACAGGGGTGACATTCAGTACTTC
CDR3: CASSSRDRGDIQYF

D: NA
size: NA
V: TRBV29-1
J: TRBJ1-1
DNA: TGCAGCGTTGTGGGGGGGACTGAAGCTTTCTTT
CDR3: CSVVGGTEAFF

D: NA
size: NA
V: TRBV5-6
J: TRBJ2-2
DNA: TGTGCCAGCAGCTTCCCTATCTCCCCCGGGGAGCTGTTTTTT
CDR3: CASSFPISPGELFF

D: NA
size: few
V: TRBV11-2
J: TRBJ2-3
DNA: TGTGCCAGCAGCTGGGAGTCTTGGGATACGCAGTATTTT
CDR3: CASSWESWDTQYF

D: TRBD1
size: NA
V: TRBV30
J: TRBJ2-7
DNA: TGTGCCTTATCAACCCTACAGGGGGCCTCCTACGAGCAGTACTTC
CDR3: CALSTLQGASYEQYF

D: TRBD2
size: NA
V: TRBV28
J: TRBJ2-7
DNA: TGTGCCAGCAGACCGGGAGGCTACGAGCAGTACTTC
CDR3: CASRPGGYEQYF

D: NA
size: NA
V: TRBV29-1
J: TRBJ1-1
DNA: TGCAGCGTTGAAGACAGCCCGGGCACTGAAGCTTTCTTT
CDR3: CSVEDSPGTEAFF

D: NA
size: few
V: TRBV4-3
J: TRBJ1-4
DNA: TGCGCCAGCAGCCAAGATAATCTCTATAATGAAAAACTGTTTTTT
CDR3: CASSQDNLYNEKLFF

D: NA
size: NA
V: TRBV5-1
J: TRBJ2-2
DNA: TGCGCCAGCAGCCGTCGGGGGGCGACATCGAACACCGGGGAGCTGTTTTTT
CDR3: CASSRRGATSNTGELFF

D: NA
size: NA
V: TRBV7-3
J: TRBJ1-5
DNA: TGTGCCAGCAGATCTAGAAACGGGACTCCCAATCAGCCCCAGCATTTT
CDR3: CASRSRNGTPNQPQHF

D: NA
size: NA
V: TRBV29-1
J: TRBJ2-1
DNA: TGCAGCGTTGGGGGTAGTCCAGGGACACGGAATGAGCAGTTCTTC
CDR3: CSVGGSPGTRNEQFF

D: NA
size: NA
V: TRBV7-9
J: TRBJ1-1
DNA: TGTGCCAGCAGCTTATTTTCAGGCGCGAACACTGAAGCTTTCTTT
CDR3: CASSLFSGANTEAFF

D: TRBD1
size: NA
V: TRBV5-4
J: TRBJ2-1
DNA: TGTGCCAGCAGCGGGGACAGAATTTCTCGGCAGTTCTTC
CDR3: CASSGDRISRQFF

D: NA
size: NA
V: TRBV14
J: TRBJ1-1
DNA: TGTGCCAGCAGCCAAGCGCAGGGGGAAGCTTTCTTT
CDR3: CASSQAQGEAFF

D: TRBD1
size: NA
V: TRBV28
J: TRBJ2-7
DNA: TGTGCCAGCAGCTTGGGGGGGACAGGGGGCTACGAGCAGTACTTC
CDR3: CASSLGGTGGYEQYF

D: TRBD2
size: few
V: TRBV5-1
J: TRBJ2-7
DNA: TGCGCCAGCAGCTTAGCGGGGGGCACAAGGGCCTACGAGCAGTACTTC
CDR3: CASSLAGGTRAYEQYF

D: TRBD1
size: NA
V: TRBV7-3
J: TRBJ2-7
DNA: TGTGCCAGCAGCCGACAGGGAAAGTTCGACGAGCAGTACTTC
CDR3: CASSRQGKFDEQYF

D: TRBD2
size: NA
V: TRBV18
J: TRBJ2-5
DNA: TGTGCCAGCTCACCTCGAAGCGGGAAGGAGACCCAGTACTTC
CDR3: CASSPRSGKETQYF

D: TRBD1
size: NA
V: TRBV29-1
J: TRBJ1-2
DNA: TGCAGCGATTCCAGGGGGGTGGACTATGGCTACACCTTC
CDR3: CSDSRGVDYGYTF

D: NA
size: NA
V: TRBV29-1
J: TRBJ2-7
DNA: TGCAGCGTTGAAACGCCTAGGGGATACGAGCAGTACTTC
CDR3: CSVETPRGYEQYF

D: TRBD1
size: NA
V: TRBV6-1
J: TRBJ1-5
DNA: TGTGCCAGCAGTGGGAACAGGGGAGGACAGCCCCAGCATTTT
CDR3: CASSGNRGGQPQHF

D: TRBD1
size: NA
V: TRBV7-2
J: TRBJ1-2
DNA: TGTGCCAGCAGCCTTACGACAGGGAACTATGGCTACACCTTC
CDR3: CASSLTTGNYGYTF

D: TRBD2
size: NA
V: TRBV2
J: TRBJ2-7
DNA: TGTGCCAGCAGTGCCAGACTAGCGGGCCTGTCAAGGGACGAGCAGTACTTC
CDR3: CASSARLAGLSRDEQYF

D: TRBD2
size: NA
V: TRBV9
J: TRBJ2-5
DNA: TGTGTCAGCAGCGCCGGACTAGCCGGGGAGACCCAGTACTTC
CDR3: CVSSAGLAGETQYF

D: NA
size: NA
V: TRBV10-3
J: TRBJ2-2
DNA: TGTGCCATCAGTGAGTCGTATGACTCGGCGAGAGCCGGGGAGCTGTTTTTT
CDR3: CAISESYDSARAGELFF

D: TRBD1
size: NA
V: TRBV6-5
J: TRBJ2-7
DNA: TGTGCCAGCAGCAAGGGACAGTCCTACGAGCAGTACTTC
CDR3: CASSKGQSYEQYF

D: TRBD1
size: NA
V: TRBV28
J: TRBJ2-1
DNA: TGTGCCAGCAGAGGCTCTCACGGGACAGAAAACTACAATGAGCAGTTCTTC
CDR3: CASRGSHGTENYNEQFF

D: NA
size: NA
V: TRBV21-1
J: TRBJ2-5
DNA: TGTGCCAGCAGCAAAGCTTTGGCGGGGGGACAAGAGACCCAGTACTTC
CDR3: CASSKALAGGQETQYF

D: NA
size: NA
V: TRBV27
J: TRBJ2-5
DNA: TGTGCCAGCAGTTTATCGTCCAGGGTTGATGAGCAGTACTTC
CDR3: CASSLSSRVDEQYF

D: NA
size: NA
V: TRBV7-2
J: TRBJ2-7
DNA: TGTGCCAGCAGCTTAAGTCGGTTGGACGAGCAGTACTTC
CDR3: CASSLSRLDEQYF

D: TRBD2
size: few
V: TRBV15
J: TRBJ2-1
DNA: TGTGCCACCTCAGGTGTTAGCGGGATATCCTACAATGAGCAGTTCTTC
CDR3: CATSGVSGISYNEQFF

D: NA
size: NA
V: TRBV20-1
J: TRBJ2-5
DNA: TGCAGTGCTAGGGGGGGAACGACCCAGTACTTC
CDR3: CSARGGTTQYF

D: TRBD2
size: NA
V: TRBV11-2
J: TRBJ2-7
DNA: TGTGCCAGCAGCCCCCGACTAGCGAGACGACCGGGCGAGCAGTACTTC
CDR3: CASSPRLARRPGEQYF

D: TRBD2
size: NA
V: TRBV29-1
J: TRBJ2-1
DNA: TGCAGCGTCACAGGAGCGGGAGCTGACAATGAGCAGTTCTTC
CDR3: CSVTGAGADNEQFF

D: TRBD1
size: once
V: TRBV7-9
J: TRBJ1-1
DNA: TGTTCCAGCAGCCCTCGTATCAGGGGGCTGAGAAACACTGAAGCTTTCTTT
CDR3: CSSSPRIRGLRNTEAFF

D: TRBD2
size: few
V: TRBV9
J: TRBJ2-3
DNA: TGTGCCAGCAGCGTAGCGGCTAGCGGGGCCCTCCCAGATACGCAGTATTTT
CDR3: CASSVAASGALPDTQYF

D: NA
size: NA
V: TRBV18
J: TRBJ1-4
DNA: TGTGCCAGCTCACCACTCCAGGGCCTCGATGAAAAACTGTTTTTT
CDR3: CASSPLQGLDEKLFF

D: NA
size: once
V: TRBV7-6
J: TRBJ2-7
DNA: TGTGCCAGCAGCCGCTCCCGGTCCAAAGCCTACGAGCAGTACTTC
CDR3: CASSRSRSKAYEQYF